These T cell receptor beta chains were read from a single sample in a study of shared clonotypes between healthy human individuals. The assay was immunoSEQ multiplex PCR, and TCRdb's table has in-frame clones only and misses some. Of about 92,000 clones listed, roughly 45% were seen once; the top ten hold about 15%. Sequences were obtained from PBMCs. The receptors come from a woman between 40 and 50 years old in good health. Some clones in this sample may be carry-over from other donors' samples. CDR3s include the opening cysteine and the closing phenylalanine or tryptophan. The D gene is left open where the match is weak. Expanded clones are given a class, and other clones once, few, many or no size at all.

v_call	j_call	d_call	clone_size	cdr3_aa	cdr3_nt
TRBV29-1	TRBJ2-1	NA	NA	CSARLTEQFF	TGCAGCGCCCGGCTGACTGAGCAGTTCTTC
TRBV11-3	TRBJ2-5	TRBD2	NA	CASSPGTSGSQETQYF	TGTGCCAGCAGCCCAGGGACTAGCGGGAGCCAAGAGACCCAGTACTTC
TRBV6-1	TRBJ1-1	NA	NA	CASTTTENTEAFF	TGTGCCAGCACCACTACGGAGAACACTGAAGCTTTCTTT
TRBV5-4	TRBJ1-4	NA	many	CASSLAPAKMNEKLFF	TGTGCCAGCAGCTTGGCCCCCGCGAAGATGAATGAAAAACTGTTTTTT
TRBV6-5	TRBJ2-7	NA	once	CASSVDHSSYEQYF	TGTGCCAGCAGCGTAGATCACAGCTCCTACGAGCAGTACTTC
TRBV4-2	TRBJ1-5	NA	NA	CASSQEFSGVDPQHF	TGTGCCAGCAGCCAAGAGTTCTCCGGGGTCGATCCCCAGCATTTT
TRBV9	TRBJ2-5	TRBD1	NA	CASSAATGVETQYF	TGTGCCAGCAGCGCTGCGACAGGGGTGGAGACCCAGTACTTC
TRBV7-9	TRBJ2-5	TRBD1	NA	CASSPGTAEGTQYF	TGTGCCAGCAGCCCCGGGACAGCTGAGGGGACCCAGTACTTC
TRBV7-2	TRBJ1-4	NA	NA	CASSLVTNEKLFF	TGTGCCAGCAGCTTAGTAACTAATGAAAAACTGTTTTTT
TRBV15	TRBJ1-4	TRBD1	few	CATSRGRQGGEKLFF	TGTGCCACCAGCAGAGGCCGACAGGGTGGTGAAAAACTGTTTTTT
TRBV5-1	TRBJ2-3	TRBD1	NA	CASSWDSPPTDTQYF	TGCGCCAGCAGCTGGGACAGCCCCCCCACAGATACGCAGTATTTT
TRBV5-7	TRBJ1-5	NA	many	CASLYRSQPQHF	TGTGCCAGCTTGTATCGGAGTCAGCCCCAGCATTTT
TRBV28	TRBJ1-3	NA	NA	CASSFDRSGNTIYF	TGTGCCAGCAGTTTTGACAGGTCTGGAAACACCATATATTTT
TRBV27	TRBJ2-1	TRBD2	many	CASSLLAGGLKNEQFF	TGTGCCAGCAGCCTGCTGGCGGGAGGGTTGAAAAATGAGCAGTTCTTC
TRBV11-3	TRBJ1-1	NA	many	CASSLVENTEAFF	TGTGCCAGCAGCTTAGTTGAGAACACTGAAGCTTTCTTT
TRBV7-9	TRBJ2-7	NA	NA	CASSLAGQGYYEQYF	TGTGCCAGCAGCTTGGCGGGCCAGGGGTACTACGAGCAGTACTTC
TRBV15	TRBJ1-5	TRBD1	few	CATSRVVGTATKQPQHF	TGTGCCACCAGCAGAGTCGTAGGGACAGCGACCAAACAGCCCCAGCATTTT
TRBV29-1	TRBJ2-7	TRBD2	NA	CSVRTSGTYEQYF	TGCAGCGTTAGGACTAGCGGAACCTACGAGCAGTACTTC
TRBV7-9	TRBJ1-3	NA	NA	CASSSTDRGGNTIYF	TGTGCCAGCAGCTCGACTGACAGAGGTGGAAACACCATATATTTT
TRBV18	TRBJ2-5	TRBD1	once	CASSPLTGEETQYF	TGTGCCAGCTCACCACTTACAGGGGAAGAGACCCAGTACTTC
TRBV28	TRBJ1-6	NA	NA	CASSSAHSGENSPLHF	TGTGCCAGCAGTTCGGCACACAGTGGGGAAAATTCACCCCTCCACTTT
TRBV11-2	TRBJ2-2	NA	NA	CASLPREGVNTGELFF	TGTGCCAGCCTCCCTCGGGAAGGGGTGAACACCGGGGAGCTGTTTTTT
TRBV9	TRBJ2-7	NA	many	CASSAQQGPTYEQYF	TGTGCCAGCAGCGCCCAACAGGGACCAACCTACGAGCAGTACTTC
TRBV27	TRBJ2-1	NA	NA	CASRGHLYNEQFF	TGTGCCAGCCGAGGACACCTATACAATGAGCAGTTCTTC
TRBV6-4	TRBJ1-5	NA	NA	CARKRRLGDNQPQHF	TGTGCCAGAAAACGACGGCTAGGGGACAATCAGCCCCAGCATTTT
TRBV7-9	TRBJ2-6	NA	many	CASSLVAESFSGANVLTF	TGTGCCAGCAGCTTAGTGGCCGAATCCTTCTCTGGGGCCAACGTCCTGACTTTC
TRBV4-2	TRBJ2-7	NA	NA	CASSQSLGAGSYEQYF	TGTGCCAGCAGCCAGTCCCTTGGGGCGGGGTCCTACGAGCAGTACTTC
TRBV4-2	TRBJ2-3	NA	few	CASSQNPGTPDTQYF	TGTGCCAGCAGCCAAAACCCCGGGACCCCGGATACGCAGTATTTT
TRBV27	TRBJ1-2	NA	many	CASRPRASYGYTF	TGTGCCAGCCGCCCCCGAGCTAGCTATGGCTACACCTTC
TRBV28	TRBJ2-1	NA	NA	CASSEVYNEQFF	TGTGCCAGCAGTGAAGTCTACAATGAGCAGTTCTTC
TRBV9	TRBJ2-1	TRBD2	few	CASSVAPSGSYEQFF	TGTGCCAGCAGCGTAGCCCCTAGCGGGAGTTATGAGCAGTTCTTC
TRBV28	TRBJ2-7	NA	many	CASSAPRGSYEQYF	TGTGCCAGCAGTGCCCCGCGGGGCTCCTACGAGCAGTACTTC
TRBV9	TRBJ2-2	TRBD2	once	CASSVGIAGAGELFF	TGTGCCAGCAGCGTAGGTATAGCGGGAGCTGGGGAGCTGTTTTTT